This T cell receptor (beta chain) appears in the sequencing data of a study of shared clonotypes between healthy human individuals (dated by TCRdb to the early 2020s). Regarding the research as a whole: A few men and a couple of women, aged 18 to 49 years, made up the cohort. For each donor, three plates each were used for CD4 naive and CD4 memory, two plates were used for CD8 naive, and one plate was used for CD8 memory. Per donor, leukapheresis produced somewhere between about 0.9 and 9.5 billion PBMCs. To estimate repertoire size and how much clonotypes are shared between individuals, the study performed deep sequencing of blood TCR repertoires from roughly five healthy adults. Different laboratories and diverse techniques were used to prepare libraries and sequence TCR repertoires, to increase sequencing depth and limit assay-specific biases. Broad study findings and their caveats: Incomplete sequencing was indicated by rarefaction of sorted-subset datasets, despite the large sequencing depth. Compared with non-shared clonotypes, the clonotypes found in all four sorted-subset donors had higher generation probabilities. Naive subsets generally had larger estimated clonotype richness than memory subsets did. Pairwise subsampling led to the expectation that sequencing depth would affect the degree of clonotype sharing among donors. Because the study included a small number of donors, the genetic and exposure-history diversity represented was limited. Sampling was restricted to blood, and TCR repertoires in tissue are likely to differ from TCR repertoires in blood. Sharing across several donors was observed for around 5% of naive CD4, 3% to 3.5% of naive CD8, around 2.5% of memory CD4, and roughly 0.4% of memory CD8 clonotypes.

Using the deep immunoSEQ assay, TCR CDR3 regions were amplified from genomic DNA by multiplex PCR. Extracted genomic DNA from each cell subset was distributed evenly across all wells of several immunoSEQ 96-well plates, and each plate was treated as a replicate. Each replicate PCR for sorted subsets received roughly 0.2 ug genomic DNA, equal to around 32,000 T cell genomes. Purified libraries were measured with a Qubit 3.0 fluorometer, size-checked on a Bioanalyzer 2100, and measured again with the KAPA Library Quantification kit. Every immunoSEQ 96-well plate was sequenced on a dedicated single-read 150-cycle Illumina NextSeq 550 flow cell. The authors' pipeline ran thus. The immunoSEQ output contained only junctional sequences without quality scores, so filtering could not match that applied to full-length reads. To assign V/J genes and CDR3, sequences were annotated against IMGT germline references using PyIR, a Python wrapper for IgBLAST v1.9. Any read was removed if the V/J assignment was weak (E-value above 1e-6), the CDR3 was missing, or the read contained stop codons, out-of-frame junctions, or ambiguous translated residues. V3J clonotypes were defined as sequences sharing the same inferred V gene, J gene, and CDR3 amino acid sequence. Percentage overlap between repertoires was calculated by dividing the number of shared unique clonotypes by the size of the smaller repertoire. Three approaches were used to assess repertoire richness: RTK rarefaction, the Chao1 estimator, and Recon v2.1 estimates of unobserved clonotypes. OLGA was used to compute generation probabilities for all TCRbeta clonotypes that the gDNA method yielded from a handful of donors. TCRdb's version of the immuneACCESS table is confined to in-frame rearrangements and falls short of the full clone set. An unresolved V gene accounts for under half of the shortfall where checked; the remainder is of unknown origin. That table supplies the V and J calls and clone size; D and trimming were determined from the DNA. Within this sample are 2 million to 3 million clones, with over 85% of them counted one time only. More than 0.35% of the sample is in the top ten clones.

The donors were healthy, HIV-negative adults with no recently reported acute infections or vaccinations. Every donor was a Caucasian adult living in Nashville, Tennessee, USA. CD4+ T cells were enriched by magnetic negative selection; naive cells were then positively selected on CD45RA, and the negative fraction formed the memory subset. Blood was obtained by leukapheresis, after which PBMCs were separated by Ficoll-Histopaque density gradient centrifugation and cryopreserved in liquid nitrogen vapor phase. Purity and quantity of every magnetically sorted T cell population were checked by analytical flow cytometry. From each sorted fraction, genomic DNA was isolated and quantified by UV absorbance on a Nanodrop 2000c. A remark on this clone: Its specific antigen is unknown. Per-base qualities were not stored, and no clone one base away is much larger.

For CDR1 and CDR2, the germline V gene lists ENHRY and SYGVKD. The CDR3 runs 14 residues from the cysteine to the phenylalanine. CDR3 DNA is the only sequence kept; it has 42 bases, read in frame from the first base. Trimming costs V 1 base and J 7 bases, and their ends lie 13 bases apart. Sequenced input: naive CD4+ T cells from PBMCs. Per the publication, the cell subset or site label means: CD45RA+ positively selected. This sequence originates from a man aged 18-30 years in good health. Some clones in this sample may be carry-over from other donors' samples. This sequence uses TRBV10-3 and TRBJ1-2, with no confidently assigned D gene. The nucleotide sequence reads TGTGCCATCAGTGAGTGGAGAGGGATCGGTGGCTACACCTTC. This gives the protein CAISEWRGIGGYTF.